This T cell receptor (beta chain) was obtained from a study of cytomegalovirus exposure and HLA in healthy donors. PCR involved 60 Vbeta and 13 Jbeta primers. TCRdb's table, derived via immunoSEQ multiplex PCR, lists solely in-frame clones and lacks some. This table holds around 130,000 clones, about 85% found once. The count of this clone is one. The CDR3 loop spans 19 amino acids. After removal of 0 bases from V and 3 bases from J, the junction contained 13 bases not matched to a gene. From germline, CDR1 is MGHRA and CDR2 YSYEKL. The TCR sequence derives from a boy younger than 18 in good health and CMV-seronegative. Sequenced: PBMCs. This chain joins TRBV4-1 and TRBJ2-7; TRBD1 aligns across 11 bases. The CDR3 is CASSQDGTGGKRRLYEQYF. The DNA of the CDR3 is TGCGCCAGCAGCCAAGATGGGACAGGGGGGAAACGACGCCTCTACGAGCAGTACTTC.